Below, 14 T cell receptor beta chains from the same sample are listed, as sequenced in a study of blood T cell repertoires in COVID-19. Assay used: immunoSEQ multiplex PCR; TCRdb lists only in-frame clones, some missing. The sample lists under 2,500 clones, about nine tenths occurring once. Sequencing was carried out using peripheral blood. The receptor set was obtained from a man aged 70 or older with active COVID-19.

The gene calls are TRBV9 and TRBJ1-1; weak D call: TRBD1 (5 bases). The V end lost 0 bases, the J end lost 7 bases, and 16 bases lay between the germline ends. Germline V gives CDR1 SGDLS, CDR2 YYNGEE. The CDR3 runs 15 residues. Here the CDR3 DNA reads TGTGCCAGCAGCGTAGTAGATCTGACGGGGGGTGAAGCTTTCTTT. Protein product: CASSVVDLTGGEAFF.

The CDR3, as DNA: TGTGCCAGCAGCGCGGGACGGACTATCAATGAGCAGTTCTTC. Residues: CASSAGRTINEQFF. The V call is TRBV7-8, the J call TRBJ2-1, with D perhaps matching TRBD2 (6 bases). The V and J ends lost 5 bases and 6 bases respectively, with 14 bases between them. This CDR3 is built from 14 residues. Germline CDR1 and CDR2: SGHVS and FQNEAQ.

The chain recombines TRBV6-2 or TRBV6-3 with TRBJ1-5; tentative D call: TRBD1 (5 bases). V dropped 3 bases and J dropped 1 base, with 7 bases sitting between them. From germline, CDR1 is MNHEY and CDR2 SVGEGT. This CDR3 spans 14 amino acids. CDR3 nucleotides: TGTGCCAGCAGTTATCGGGGGAGCAATCAGCCCCAGCATTTT. Translated: CASSYRGSNQPQHF.

The chain recombines TRBV18 with TRBJ2-3; 13 bases are shared with TRBD2. J lost 4 bases, V lost 6 bases, and 7 bases had no gene match. The CDR3 contains 16 residues. From germline, CDR1 is KGHSH and CDR2 LQKENI. The CDR3 sequence is CASSPGTSGISDTQYF. The CDR3 DNA reads as TGTGCCAGCTCCCCGGGGACTAGCGGGATTTCAGATACGCAGTATTTT.

The chain couples TRBV27 to TRBJ1-1; 8 bases are a match to TRBD1. The CDR3 has 15 amino acids. Unmatched junction bases numbered 4, after V lost 3 bases and J lost 1 base. From germline, CDR1 is MNHEY and CDR2 SMNVEV (reference sequence). The CDR3 loop reads CASSLEGTGNTEAFF. The DNA of the CDR3 is TGTGCCAGCAGTTTGGAGGGGACAGGGAACACTGAAGCTTTCTTT.

DNA of the CDR3: TGTGCCAGCAGTTTATGGGGACAGGCAACCTACGAGCAGTACTTC. Its translation: CASSLWGQATYEQYF. The J gene is TRBJ2-7, the V gene TRBV27; 8 bases align to TRBD1. Trimming cost V 1 base and J 2 bases; bases outside gene matches: 4. Germline V gives CDR1 MNHEY, CDR2 SMNVEV (reference sequence). This CDR3 spans 15 amino acids.

The rearrangement uses TRBV7-9 and TRBJ2-3, with D maybe TRBD2 (5 bases). Per the germline V gene, CDR1 is SEHNR and CDR2 is FQNEAQ (reference sequence). The CDR3 consists of 15 residues. Trimming took off 5 bases at V and 0 bases at J, with 12 bases between the two ends. The CDR3 region is CASSRSRDSTDTQYF. The CDR3 DNA sequence: TGTGCCAGCAGCCGATCGAGGGATAGCACAGATACGCAGTATTTT.

This clone was seen a few times. This chain uses TRBV2 with TRBJ1-5, with 10 positions matching TRBD1. V shed 5 bases, J shed 4 bases, and the junction held 2 bases outside the gene matches. CDR1 is SNHLY, CDR2 FYNNEI, per germline. CDR3 length: 14 residues. The CDR3 sequence: CASSRDRGNQPQHF. In nucleotides, the CDR3 is TGTGCCAGCAGTAGGGACAGGGGTAATCAGCCCCAGCATTTT.

The chain carries TRBV7-9 and TRBJ1-2; 9 bases are shared with TRBD1. CDR3 length equals 17 residues. Germline V gene sequence: CDR1 SEHNR, CDR2 FQNEAQ (reference sequence). Trimming cost V 5 bases and J 4 bases; bases outside gene matches: 14. CDR3 protein: CASSRSLRDRERYGYTF. Here the CDR3 DNA reads TGTGCCAGCAGCCGTTCGTTAAGGGACAGGGAGCGCTATGGCTACACCTTC.

The rearrangement uses TRBV19 and TRBJ2-3; D ambiguous. Germline V gene lookup returns CDR1 LNHDA and CDR2 SQIVND (reference sequence). Trimming removed 4 bases at V and 3 bases at J, with 8 bases between. The CDR3 consists of 13 residues. The CDR3 nucleotides are TGTGCCAGTAGTACCGTCAGGACAGATACGCAGTATTTT. Encoded protein: CASSTVRTDTQYF.

This clone was observed once. The J gene is TRBJ2-7, the V gene TRBV18; 7 bases are a match to TRBD1. The CDR3 is made up of 16 amino acids. V shed 2 bases, J shed 7 bases, and the junction held 14 bases outside the gene matches. CDR1 and CDR2 (germline): KGHSH, LQKENI. This chain's CDR3 is CASSPTSGTGQPEQYF. DNA of the CDR3: TGTGCCAGCTCACCAACGTCCGGAACGGGACAGCCAGAGCAGTACTTC.

This clone was detected once. This chain's CDR3 is CASSLEWDSNSPLHF. CDR3 nucleotides: TGTGCCAGCAGCTTAGAGTGGGACAGTAATTCACCCCTCCACTTT. The chain joins TRBV7-2 to TRBJ1-6, with 7 bases aligning to TRBD1. V was clipped by 1 base and J by 6 bases; unmatched bases: 3. This CDR3 contains 15 residues. Germline CDR1 reads SGHTA; CDR2 reads FQGNSA.

The rearrangement uses TRBV6-5 and TRBJ1-5, with TRBD1 as a possible D gene (6 bases). Trimming left V 8 bases short and J 1 base short, with 12 bases between. The CDR3 runs 14 residues. CDR1 MNHEY and CDR2 SVGAGI come from the germline V gene. CDR3 residues: CASETGNSNQPQHF. The CDR3 DNA follows: TGTGCCAGCGAGACAGGTAACAGCAATCAGCCCCAGCATTTT.

The CDR3, as DNA: TGTGCCATCACCCCAGGGCTGAGAGTGGGGGAGCAGTACTTC. It yields the protein CAITPGLRVGEQYF. The chain recombines TRBV10-3 with TRBJ2-7; the D gene is possibly TRBD1 (5 bases). The CDR3 is 14 residues long. Per the germline V gene, CDR1 is ENHRY and CDR2 is SYGVKD. V lost 7 bases, J lost 7 bases, and 20 bases lay in between.